These T cell receptor beta chains were read from a single sample in a study of shared clonotypes between healthy human individuals. The assay was immunoSEQ multiplex PCR, and TCRdb's table has in-frame clones only and misses some. The profile shows around 100,000 clones, 67% of them singletons. Sequenced sample: memory CD8+ T cells sorted from blood. Receptors were obtained from a woman aged 30 to 39 in good health. The CDR3 runs from the conserved cysteine through the conserved F or W. A D gene is named only where the DNA matches it firmly. For some rows the clone size is stated as once, few or many, or as a class when expanded; others skip it.

J: TRBJ2-3; size: few; V: TRBV14; D: TRBD2; DNA: TGTGCCAGCAGCCAAGGGACTAGCGGTAAAGCGGGTACGCAGTATTTT; CDR3: CASSQGTSGKAGTQYF
J: TRBJ2-7; size: NA; V: TRBV6-4; D: TRBD2; DNA: TGTGCCAGCAGTGACTCGGGGACTAGCGGGAGCTACGAGCAGTACTTC; CDR3: CASSDSGTSGSYEQYF
J: TRBJ2-7; size: NA; V: TRBV7-7; D: NA; DNA: TGTGCCAGCAGCCCGGGACACCCCTACGAGCAGTACTTC; CDR3: CASSPGHPYEQYF
J: TRBJ2-2; size: NA; V: TRBV4-2; D: NA; DNA: TGTGCCAGCAGCCCCATGACAGGGAACACCGGGGAGCTGTTTTTT; CDR3: CASSPMTGNTGELFF
J: TRBJ2-7; size: NA; V: TRBV5-1; D: TRBD2; DNA: TGCGCCAGCAGCTTGAATCAGCGGGGCGAGCAGTACTTC; CDR3: CASSLNQRGEQYF
J: TRBJ2-2; size: NA; V: TRBV11-2; D: NA; DNA: TGTGCCAGCAGCTCGACGGGGCGCGAGGTGAACACCGGGGAGCTGTTTTTT; CDR3: CASSSTGREVNTGELFF
J: TRBJ1-1; size: NA; V: TRBV15; D: NA; DNA: TGTGCCACCAGCACCATGTCAGCGAACACTGAAGCTTTCTTT; CDR3: CATSTMSANTEAFF
J: TRBJ2-1; size: NA; V: TRBV7-9; D: NA; DNA: TGTGCCAGCAGCCCATTAGCGGACTCCTACAATGAGCAGTTCTTC; CDR3: CASSPLADSYNEQFF
J: TRBJ2-7; size: NA; V: TRBV6-6; D: TRBD1; DNA: TGTGCCAGCAGGGGGACAGGGAACTCCTACGAGCAGTACTTC; CDR3: CASRGTGNSYEQYF
J: TRBJ2-3; size: once; V: TRBV11-2; D: NA; DNA: TGTGCCAGCAGCAGGGGCGCGGCCGGAACAGATACGCAGTATTTT; CDR3: CASSRGAAGTDTQYF
J: TRBJ2-1; size: NA; V: TRBV19; D: TRBD2; DNA: TGTGCCAGTAGTATATTTACTAGCGGGATCGGGCAGTTCTTC; CDR3: CASSIFTSGIGQFF
J: TRBJ2-7; size: NA; V: TRBV7-9; D: NA; DNA: TGTGCCAGCAGCTTAGCAATTAAGACAGATTCCTACGAGCAGTACTTC; CDR3: CASSLAIKTDSYEQYF
J: TRBJ2-3; size: NA; V: TRBV2; D: TRBD2; DNA: TGTGCCAGCAGTGAACGGACTAGCGGGAGAACGCAGTATTTT; CDR3: CASSERTSGRTQYF
J: TRBJ2-3; size: NA; V: TRBV5-6; D: TRBD1; DNA: TGTGCCCGGACAGGTACTAGCACAGATACGCAGTATTTT; CDR3: CARTGTSTDTQYF
J: TRBJ2-5; size: once; V: TRBV5-1; D: TRBD2; DNA: TGCGCCAGCAGCTGTGGACTAGCGGGCCAAGAGACCCAGTACTTC; CDR3: CASSCGLAGQETQYF
J: TRBJ1-2; size: NA; V: TRBV7-2; D: NA; DNA: TGTGCCAGCAGCTCCCTCTGGGGTGGCTACACCTTC; CDR3: CASSSLWGGYTF
J: TRBJ2-3; size: NA; V: TRBV6-4; D: NA; DNA: TGTGCCAGCAGTGACTCGGGGCTCGACACAGATACGCAGTATTTT; CDR3: CASSDSGLDTDTQYF
J: TRBJ1-3; size: NA; V: TRBV7-2; D: NA; DNA: TGTGCCACTTTGACCGGGACCTTGAACACCATATATTTT; CDR3: CATLTGTLNTIYF
J: TRBJ2-1; size: once; V: TRBV5-1; D: NA; DNA: TGCGCCAGCAGCTTGGCTAGCCTTTACAATGAGCAGTTCTTC; CDR3: CASSLASLYNEQFF
J: TRBJ2-5; size: few; V: TRBV28; D: TRBD2; DNA: TGTGCCAGCAGCCGGGTAGCGGGAATTCAAGAGACCCAGTACTTC; CDR3: CASSRVAGIQETQYF
J: TRBJ2-1; size: NA; V: TRBV7-9; D: NA; DNA: TGTGCCAGCAGCCCGAGACAGACTGGGAGCTCCTACAATGAGCAGTTCTTC; CDR3: CASSPRQTGSSYNEQFF
J: TRBJ1-1; size: NA; V: TRBV10-2; D: NA; DNA: TGCGCCAGCGGAGGAAGGGGAACTGAAGCTTTCTTT; CDR3: CASGGRGTEAFF
J: TRBJ1-5; size: NA; V: TRBV7-6; D: NA; DNA: TGTGCCAGCAGCTTATCCCGGGATCAGCCCCAGCATTTT; CDR3: CASSLSRDQPQHF
J: TRBJ1-5; size: NA; V: TRBV7-9; D: NA; DNA: TGTGCCAGCAGCTTAGAAGTTTTAGGTTTCGGCAATCAGCCCCAGCATTTT; CDR3: CASSLEVLGFGNQPQHF
J: TRBJ2-5; size: NA; V: TRBV6-8; D: NA; DNA: TGTGCCAGCAGTAGCTGGTCGGAACAAGAGACCCAGTACTTC; CDR3: CASSSWSEQETQYF
J: TRBJ1-2; size: NA; V: TRBV25-1; D: NA; DNA: TGTGCCAGCAGTGATTCCGGACAGATCTATGGCTACACCTTC; CDR3: CASSDSGQIYGYTF
J: TRBJ2-1; size: NA; V: TRBV2; D: NA; DNA: TGTGCCAGCACAAGGGGGACTGGTTCCTACAATGAGCAGTTCTTC; CDR3: CASTRGTGSYNEQFF
J: TRBJ2-7; size: NA; V: TRBV14; D: NA; DNA: TGTGCCAGCAGCCAAGATGCGGACGGTGGCGAGCAGTACTTC; CDR3: CASSQDADGGEQYF
J: TRBJ2-3; size: NA; V: TRBV6-4; D: TRBD1; DNA: TGTGCCAGCAGTCAGGGACAGGGAGGCACAGATACGCAGTATTTT; CDR3: CASSQGQGGTDTQYF
J: TRBJ2-7; size: NA; V: TRBV6-5; D: NA; DNA: TGTGCCAGCAGTCGACCCGTCGACTACTCCTACGAGCAGTACTTC; CDR3: CASSRPVDYSYEQYF
J: TRBJ1-4; size: few; V: TRBV9; D: NA; DNA: TGTGCCAGCAGCCTTTCCGGGATTAATGAAAAACTGTTTTTT; CDR3: CASSLSGINEKLFF
J: TRBJ2-5; size: NA; V: TRBV4-1; D: NA; DNA: TGCGCCAGCAGCCAAGATCTGGCAGAGGCGCGGGAGACCCAGTACTTC; CDR3: CASSQDLAEARETQYF
J: TRBJ2-4; size: NA; V: TRBV19; D: NA; DNA: TGTGCCAGTAGTATGGAGTTAGGAAACATTCAGTACTTC; CDR3: CASSMELGNIQYF
J: TRBJ1-1; size: NA; V: TRBV2; D: NA; DNA: TGTGCCAGCAAGGTTCAGGGACCTATGAACACTGAAGCTTTCTTT; CDR3: CASKVQGPMNTEAFF
J: TRBJ2-2; size: once; V: TRBV28; D: TRBD1; DNA: TGTGCCAGCAGTTTAGCCTTAAGACAGGGGCTTTTAGGGGAGCTGTTTTTT; CDR3: CASSLALRQGLLGELFF
J: TRBJ2-7; size: NA; V: TRBV11-3; D: TRBD1; DNA: TGCGCCAGCAGCCTGAGCATACAGGGGGCTTACGAGCAGTACTTC; CDR3: CASSLSIQGAYEQYF
J: TRBJ1-5; size: NA; V: TRBV5-4; D: NA; DNA: TGTGCCAGCAGCTTGTCTGGCAGCAATCAGCCCCAGCATTTT; CDR3: CASSLSGSNQPQHF
J: TRBJ2-2; size: NA; V: TRBV27; D: NA; DNA: TGTGCCAGCAGGAGTTCCGTCGGGGACTTGGGGACCGGGGAGCTGTTTTTT; CDR3: CASRSSVGDLGTGELFF
J: TRBJ1-1; size: NA; V: TRBV6-4; D: NA; DNA: TGTGCCAGCAGTGAAATGGCAGGAACATCCACTGAAGCTTTCTTT; CDR3: CASSEMAGTSTEAFF
J: TRBJ2-2; size: NA; V: TRBV7-8; D: TRBD1; DNA: TGTGCCAGCAGCCCCGGGACAGGGGATACCGGGGAGCTGTTTTTT; CDR3: CASSPGTGDTGELFF
J: TRBJ2-7; size: NA; V: TRBV7-9; D: NA; DNA: TGTGCCAGCAGCTTTGGGGCAAACGAGCAGTACTTC; CDR3: CASSFGANEQYF
J: TRBJ1-3; size: NA; V: TRBV25-1; D: NA; DNA: TGTGCCAGCAGTGAGCCAACAGGAAACACCATATATTTT; CDR3: CASSEPTGNTIYF
J: TRBJ2-7; size: NA; V: TRBV27; D: TRBD2; DNA: TGTGCCAGCAGTCGGACTAGCGGGAGCTGGAACTACGAGCAGTACTTC; CDR3: CASSRTSGSWNYEQYF
J: TRBJ2-3; size: NA; V: TRBV19; D: NA; DNA: TGTGCCAGTAGTATCTTGGGGTGGGATACGCAGTATTTT; CDR3: CASSILGWDTQYF
J: TRBJ2-1; size: NA; V: TRBV6-4; D: NA; DNA: TGTGCCAGCAGTGAAGTGATCTCCGATGAGCAGTTCTTC; CDR3: CASSEVISDEQFF
J: TRBJ1-1; size: NA; V: TRBV5-3; D: NA; DNA: TGTGCCAGAAGCTTGGAGAGGGAGGGGAACACTGAAGCTTTCTTT; CDR3: CARSLEREGNTEAFF
J: TRBJ2-7; size: few; V: TRBV7-4; D: NA; DNA: TGTGCCAGCAGCCGTCGACTGAGTGCGGAGCAGTACTTC; CDR3: CASSRRLSAEQYF
J: TRBJ1-5; size: NA; V: TRBV6-1; D: NA; DNA: TGTGCCAGCAGTTATACGGAGAATCAGCCCCAGCATTTT; CDR3: CASSYTENQPQHF
J: TRBJ2-7; size: NA; V: TRBV10-3; D: NA; DNA: TGTGCCATCAGTGGAGCACTAGCCGTGGATGGCGAGCAGTACTTC; CDR3: CAISGALAVDGEQYF
J: TRBJ1-6; size: NA; V: TRBV27; D: TRBD1; DNA: TGTGCCAGCAGTTTCCGGGACAGGGGTGGTGATAATTCACCCCTCCACTTT; CDR3: CASSFRDRGGDNSPLHF
J: TRBJ2-7; size: NA; V: TRBV11-1; D: NA; DNA: TGTGCCAGCAGCCCCGCCGGTAGGGACGAGCAGTACTTC; CDR3: CASSPAGRDEQYF
J: TRBJ2-1; size: NA; V: TRBV28; D: NA; DNA: TGTGCCAGCAGTATAACCTACAGGGAGACCTACAATGAGCAGTTCTTC; CDR3: CASSITYRETYNEQFF
J: TRBJ2-7; size: NA; V: TRBV2; D: TRBD2; DNA: TGTGCCAGCAGTCGTGGACTAGCGGGAGTCGACGAGCAGTACTTC; CDR3: CASSRGLAGVDEQYF